The rows below give T cell receptor beta chains drawn from one sample of a study of shared clonotypes between healthy human individuals. This table comes from immunoSEQ multiplex PCR, and its TCRdb copy is limited to in-frame clones, with some not included. This sample carries nearly 1 million clones, 70% to 85% of them seen once, and the ten largest clones take roughly 1.5%. Sequencing input: memory CD4+ T cells sorted from blood. These receptors came from a man younger than 35 in good health. The conserved cysteine and the conserved F or W are not part of the CDR3 here. D genes are given only for firm matches.

cdr3_aa cdr3_length d_call v_call
ASSLRQSGEQF 11 . TRBV5-1
ASSPPISGEKLF 12 . TRBV18
ASRADVNTEAF 11 . TRBV7-8
AWSVRGSQY 9 . TRBV30
AWTHPTRDLYGYT 13 . TRBV30
ASSPKGGLSIEQF 13 . TRBV7-2
ASSLGGQGLYGYT 13 TRBD1 TRBV28
ASSLSEGSRNYGYT 14 . TRBV27
ASRPYSGGTYEQY 13 TRBD2 TRBV6-5
AWSGQGKEYGYT 12 TRBD1 TRBV30
ASSGDRPRNYGYT 13 . TRBV2
ASSNSGGAETQY 12 TRBD2 TRBV5-1
ASSFGAPTGNYGYT 14 . TRBV5-4
ASSAVPGLAGAD 12 TRBD2 TRBV7-8
ASSYWGAEQY 10 . TRBV4-1
ASSSPTRTGTSGRSLY 16 TRBD2 TRBV7-2
ASSPSGQGLFAQY 13 . TRBV19
ASSIGPLGYGYT 12 . TRBV5-6
ASSDLSQPQH 10 . TRBV6-1
ARSSGLAGDEQF 12 . TRBV5-3
ASRPGLAGGFFTDTQY 16 TRBD2 TRBV11-2
AWNGNTAYNEQF 12 . TRBV30
ASTRRGTTDTQY 12 TRBD2 TRBV11-2
ASSFQGRGSTDTQY 14 . TRBV11-2
ASSEDRGQPQH 11 . TRBV6-1
ASSITLTARVNYGYT 15 . TRBV19
ASSIDTSRRTSTDTQY 16 . TRBV19
ASSEEGTGPNQPQH 14 . TRBV6-1
ASSPQDREREKLF 13 TRBD1 TRBV27
ASSPILRGRREQY 13 TRBD1 TRBV5-1
ASSLGSPGLGADTQY 15 . TRBV11-1
ASSLGRDSPLH 11 . TRBV27
ASSPGTGLREQF 12 TRBD1 TRBV18